Listed below are T cell receptor beta chains from one sample, sequenced in a study of CD8 T cells in Susac syndrome. TCRdb reanalysed the immunoSEQ multiplex PCR reads using MiXCR and keeps one entry per CDR3 protein. The profile covers around 200,000 distinct CDR3 sequences, with about 95% appearing a single time and around 0.1% taken by the ten largest. The sequenced material came from CD4+ T cells from PBMCs. The receptors stem from a human donor in good health. The conserved cysteine and the conserved F or W are not part of the CDR3 here.

ASSRDRARNTEAF	TRBV12-3/TRBV12-4	TRBJ1-1
ASSQAGDSFFRETQY	TRBV4-1	TRBJ2-5
SARAGLAGDEQF	TRBV20-1	TRBJ2-1
SAREPRGLEDEQF	TRBV20-1	TRBJ2-1
ASSQDGSSGETTSTDTQY	TRBV4-2	TRBJ2-3
ASSGTRDGPNYGYT	TRBV25-1	TRBJ1-2
AFGTGGGQPQH	TRBV30	TRBJ1-5
ASSSTPGQGKMAQH	TRBV6-1	TRBJ1-5
ASSPRSVPDTQY	TRBV18	TRBJ2-3
ASSRGGQGVSDTQY	TRBV3-1	TRBJ2-3
ASSQRTGWYEQY	TRBV4-2	TRBJ2-7
ASSQGTTPSQETQY	TRBV4-1	TRBJ2-5
ASSAGHPTEAF	TRBV27	TRBJ1-1
ASSQTRQTEAF	TRBV3-1	TRBJ1-1
ASSKGGAAYGYT	TRBV7-2	TRBJ1-2